One T cell receptor beta chain is described in this entry. What it binds is not known. This entry comes from a study of a mutant IDH1 vaccine in newly diagnosed glioma. Overall study context: Patients had eight vaccinations, in weeks 1, 3, 5, 7, 11, 15, 19 and 23. Vaccination started 4-6 weeks after radiotherapy alone, or with temozolomide cycles. The therapy given earlier, which was standard therapy, consisted of radiotherapy, temozolomide, or both, and most of the patients received both.

This CDR3 contains 17 residues. V lost 5 bases, J lost 0 bases, and 8 bases stayed unmatched. CDR1 and CDR2 (germline): SGHDT, YYEEEE. Indicated time point: week 5, during vaccination. A single vaccine dose contained 300 ug of mutant IDH1 20-mer peptide, and topical imiquimod was used with it. The protocol was immunoSEQ multiplex PCR, while the TCRdb copy is restricted to in-frame clones and leaves out a portion. The repertoire holds some 60,000 clones, 75% to 90% seen once, with about 4.6% in the top ten. Overall study findings and caveats: Detectable vaccine-induced immune responses arose in around 93% of patients.

This chain links TRBV5-6 with TRBJ1-6; 7 nucleotides agree with TRBD1. Material: PBMCs, obtained from a glioma patient whose treatment included an IDH1 peptide vaccine. The sequence came from a woman aged 40 to 50 with glioma. CDR3 bases: TGTGCCAGCAGTATAAACAGGGGAAGCTCCTATAATTCACCCCTCCACTTT. Its translation: CASSINRGSSYNSPLHF.